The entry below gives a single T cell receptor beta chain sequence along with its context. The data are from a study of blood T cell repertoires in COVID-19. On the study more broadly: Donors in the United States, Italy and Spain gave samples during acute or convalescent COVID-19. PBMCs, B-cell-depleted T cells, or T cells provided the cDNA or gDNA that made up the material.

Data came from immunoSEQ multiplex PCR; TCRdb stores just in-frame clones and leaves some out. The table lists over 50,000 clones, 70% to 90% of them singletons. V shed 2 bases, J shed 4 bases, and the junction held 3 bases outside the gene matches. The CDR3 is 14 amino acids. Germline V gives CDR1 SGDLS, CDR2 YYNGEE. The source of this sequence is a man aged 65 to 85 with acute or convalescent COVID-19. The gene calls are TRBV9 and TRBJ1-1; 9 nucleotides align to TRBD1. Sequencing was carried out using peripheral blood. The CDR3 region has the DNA TGTGCCAGCAGCGTGAGGGACAGGGTCACTGAAGCTTTCTTT. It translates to CASSVRDRVTEAFF.